This T cell receptor beta chain was documented in a study of siplizumab effects on memory and regulatory T cells. Regarding the study as a whole: The study did not confirm that proliferating Tregs from siplizumab cultures were suppressive. Proliferating CD4+ or CD8+ clones, roughly 75-96% of them, lacked an assignable naive or memory phenotype. The diversity of naive T cells seemed greater than that of memory cells, and their alloresponse contribution seemed major.

Unstimulated subsets comprising naive, memory, effector memory and TEMRA cells were sequenced in three donor pairs. The CDR3 has 13 amino acids. V lost 4 bases and J lost 0, with 7 bases in between. Germline values: CDR1 SGHRS, CDR2 YFSETQ. Measured with immunoSEQ multiplex PCR; TCRdb has only the in-frame clones, and not every one. Of about 60,000 clones listed, approximately 87% are singletons. This clone was detected once. Antigen specificity is unknown. The source of this sequence is a human donor in good health. The material sequenced was memory CD4+ T cells sorted from blood. The gene calls are TRBV5-1 and TRBJ1-1; D not resolved. CDR3 sequence: CASSLQMNTEAFF. The CDR3 DNA reads TGCGCCAGCAGCCTCCAGATGAACACTGAAGCTTTCTTT.